The source of this T cell receptor beta chain is a study of T cell clones after liver transplantation. In the study overall: Post-transplant blood was tracked for graft-donor-reactive T cell clones identified in a pre-transplant mixed lymphocyte reaction. Three of the eight recipients were HCV-positive; the rest had non-autoimmune, non-viral transplant indications.

Profiling relied on immunoSEQ multiplex PCR, and the TCRdb table lists in-frame clones only, not all of them. The data contain tens of thousands of clones, roughly 80% of them singletons. The CDR3 runs to 18 residues. Germline lookup yields CDR1 SEHNR and CDR2 FQNEAQ (reference sequence). Losses at the gene ends were 4 bases for V and 5 bases for J; bases not matched to a gene: 17. This chain links TRBV7-9 with TRBJ2-5; 9 bases are shared with TRBD2. The TCR originated in a human patient who received a liver transplant. The T cells may come from the graft donor. The sequences come from CD4+ T cells from blood, collected 12 months after liver transplant. The CDR3 loop is CASSSLGGWREGLETQYF. The CDR3 nucleotides are TGTGCCAGCAGCTCTCTCGGGGGCTGGCGGGAGGGCCTGGAGACCCAGTACTTC.